This TCR beta chain is from a study of cytomegalovirus exposure and HLA in healthy donors. Germline V gene sequence: CDR1 MNHEY, CDR2 SMNVEV (reference sequence). The CDR3 covers 13 residues. The V gene end was trimmed by 7 bases and the J gene end by 4 bases; junction bases not matched to a gene: 1. It was with 60 Vbeta and 13 Jbeta primers that the PCR ran. Libraries were prepared by immunoSEQ multiplex PCR; TCRdb keeps only in-frame clonotypes and omits some of them. The data hold about 130,000 clones, with 73% observed a single time. The TCR was taken from a man aged 60-69 years in good health and CMV-seropositive. The rearrangement joins TRBV27 to TRBJ2-2, with 9 bases lining up with TRBD1. Sequencing input: PBMCs. CDR3 sequence (DNA): TGTGCCAGCATGACAGGGGGCACCGGGGAGCTGTTTTTT. Its translation: CASMTGGTGELFF.